A single sample gave rise to the 24 T cell receptor beta chains below, sequenced in a study of T cell repertoires in cytomegalovirus infection. TCRdb called the reads again in MiXCR, with one record for every CDR3 protein. Among 750,000 to 900,000 distinct CDR3 sequences, 25% to 35% were seen once, and the ten largest hold around 13%. Antigens for these TCRs are unknown. The sample was cultured CD8+ T cells from PBMCs, taken from culture after CMV antigen stimulation. All receptors come from a human donor in good health (CMV status not recorded). Some clones in this sample may be carry-over from other donors' samples.

This clonotype was detected a few times. The chain joins TRBV10-3 to TRBJ2-5; 10 bases map to TRBD1. The junction had 7 bases not matched to a gene; V was cut back by 7 bases and J by 5 bases. Germline CDR1 reads ENHRY; CDR2 reads SYGVKD. This CDR3 has 14 amino acids. The CDR3 nucleotides are TGTGCCATCACCTGGGACAGGGGCGGCGAGACCCAGTACTTC. This sequence encodes CAITWDRGGETQYF.

This clonotype has only a few counts. The rearrangement uses TRBV19 and TRBJ2-2; no clear D. Germline V gives CDR1 LNHDA, CDR2 SQIVND (reference sequence). V gave up 3 bases and J gave up 7 bases, with 15 bases separating them. This CDR3 is built from 15 residues. The CDR3 DNA reads TGTGCCAGTAGTATGACCGGGCCCCCGGACGGGGAGCTGTTTTTT. As protein: CASSMTGPPDGELFF. Full variable domain (rest looked up from reference TRBV19 and TRBJ2-2): DGGITQSPKYLFRKEGQNVTLSCEQNLNHDAMYWYRQDPGQGLRLIYYSQIVNDFQKGDIAEGYSVSREKKESFPLTVTSAQKNPTAFYLCASSMTGPPDGELFFGEGSRLTVL.

The chain has TRBV4-1 and TRBJ1-1; tentative D call: TRBD1 (6 bases). This CDR3 has 12 amino acids. CDR1 and CDR2 (germline): MGHRA, YSYEKL. The CDR3 spells CATGRGGPEAFF. CDR3 DNA: TGCGCTACCGGGAGAGGGGGGCCTGAAGCTTTCTTT.

This clonotype was found a few times. This chain links TRBV9 with TRBJ1-2, with TRBD1 matching 9 bases. Germline V gene lookup returns CDR1 SGDLS and CDR2 YYNGEE. The CDR3 sequence is 18 residues long. The V gene end was trimmed by 4 bases and the J gene end by 4 bases; junction bases not matched to a gene: 17. CDR3: CASSKYRDREWSGYGYTF. In DNA form, the CDR3 reads TGTGCCAGCAGCAAGTACCGGGACAGGGAATGGAGCGGCTATGGCTACACCTTC.

The chain combines TRBV6-1 with TRBJ2-7; TRBD1 matches 9 bases. CDR3 length equals 13 residues. V trimming: 6 bases; J trimming: 5 bases; junction bases outside the gene matches: 5. Germline V CDR1 and CDR2: MNHNS, SASEGT. For the CDR3, the DNA is TGTGCCAGCAGCCGGACAGGGGTGGACGAGCAGTACGTC. It specifies CASSRTGVDEQYV.

J is TRBJ2-1 and V is TRBV6-5; 10 bases line up with TRBD1. The CDR3 runs 15 residues. Germline CDR1 reads MNHEY; CDR2 reads SVGAGI. V lost 6 bases, J lost 1 base, and 3 bases stayed unmatched. CDR3 in DNA: TGTGCCAGCAGGTTGGGACAGGGGTCCTACAATGAGCAGTTCTTC. The encoded protein is CASRLGQGSYNEQFF.

The V call is TRBV27, the J call TRBJ1-6; 8 nucleotides match TRBD1. This CDR3 region has 15 residues. V shed 0 bases and J 7 bases; nucleotides not matched to a gene: 2. The germline V gene encodes CDR1 MNHEY and CDR2 SMNVEV (reference sequence). DNA for the CDR3: TGTGCCAGCAGTTTATCTACAGGGGGGAATTCACCCCTCCACTTT. Its protein product is CASSLSTGGNSPLHF.

V and J are TRBV6-5 and TRBJ2-3, with D uncertain. Germline V CDR1 and CDR2: MNHEY, SVGAGI. Trimming took 0 bases from V and 4 from J, leaving 11 bases between them. The length of the CDR3 is 15 residues. The CDR3 DNA is TGTGCCAGCAGTTACTCGCTTGCATGGGCAGATACGCAGTATTTT. Residues: CASSYSLAWADTQYF.

This clonotype was seen only a few times. The J gene is TRBJ1-2, the V gene TRBV6-1; 7 bases fit TRBD1. V dropped 5 bases and J dropped 4; count of bases not matched to a gene: 10. This CDR3 comprises 15 residues. CDR1 and CDR2 from the germline V gene are MNHNS and SASEGT. DNA for the CDR3: TGTGCCAGCAGTTCTTCCGGGACAGTGAGCTATGGCTACACCTTC. Amino acids: CASSSSGTVSYGYTF.

This clonotype was seen more than once but under ten times. CDR3 residues: CASIMVEGGDRTEAFF. The DNA for the CDR3 is TGTGCCAGCATCATGGTAGAAGGGGGCGATCGGACTGAAGCTTTCTTT. The V gene is TRBV6-2 or TRBV6-3, the J gene TRBJ1-1, with 7 bases matching TRBD1. The V gene's germline CDR1 is MNHEY and CDR2 SVGEGT. V trimming: 7 bases; J trimming: 5 bases; junction bases outside the gene matches: 16. This CDR3 has 16 amino acids.

This clonotype has only a few counts. The chain's CDR3 is CASSTVKDSNQPQHF. The CDR3 nucleotides read TGTGCCAGTAGTACCGTTAAAGATAGCAATCAGCCCCAGCATTTT. V gene TRBV19 combines with J gene TRBJ1-5; D gene unclear. Germline V gives CDR1 LNHDA, CDR2 SQIVND (reference sequence). Trimming pared 4 bases from V and 0 bases from J, leaving 10 bases between. This CDR3 spans 15 amino acids.

This clonotype was found a few times. The chain combines TRBV5-4 with TRBJ1-2, with 7 bases matching TRBD1. Germline-derived CDR1 and CDR2 are SGHNT and YYREEE (reference sequence). There are 16 residues in the CDR3. The trim removed 4 bases at V and 2 bases at J, leaving 11 bases unmatched. The CDR3: CASSVGTEYLNYGYTF. DNA for the CDR3: TGTGCCAGCAGCGTGGGGACAGAGTACTTAAACTATGGCTACACCTTC.

The rearrangement uses TRBV2 and TRBJ2-7, with a possible D match to TRBD1 (7 bases). This CDR3 region has 14 residues. V was cut by 3 bases and J by 5 bases, with 14 bases left in between. Germline-derived CDR1 and CDR2 are SNHLY and FYNNEI. The CDR3 is CASSDRQGGNEQYF. The CDR3 region has the DNA TGTGCCAGCAGTGATCGACAGGGAGGAAACGAGCAGTACTTC. Complete variable domain (other parts from reference TRBV2 and TRBJ2-7): EPEVTQTPSHQVTQMGQEVILRCVPISNHLYFYWYRQILGQKVEFLVSFYNNEISEKSEIFDDQFSVERPDGSNFTLKIRSTKLEDSAMYFCASSDRQGGNEQYFGPGTRLTVT.

A few counts support this clonotype. V gene TRBV7-9 combines with J gene TRBJ1-2, with 8 bases matching TRBD1. Germline V CDR1 and CDR2: SEHNR, FQNEAQ (reference sequence). CDR3 size: 14 residues. The J segment lost 4 bases and the V segment lost 5 bases, leaving 6 bases of the junction unmatched. CDR3 amino acids: CASSTTGAGYGYTF. The CDR3 DNA reads as TGTGCCAGCAGCACGACAGGGGCAGGCTATGGCTACACCTTC.

With regard to this clonotype: The germline gene is not matched at one end of the junction; a read error may be the cause. This chain uses TRBV9 with TRBJ2-2; the D gene is possibly TRBD2 (5 bases). Germline assignment: CDR1 SGDLS and CDR2 YYNGEE. This CDR3 contains 11 residues. The CDR3 spells CASSAPGKLFF. DNA of the CDR3: TGTGCCAGCAGCGCCCCCGGGAAGCTGTTTTTT.

This clonotype was seen repeatedly, ten times or more. The chain couples TRBV7-6 to TRBJ2-1; 10 bases map to TRBD1. V was clipped by 5 bases and J by 5 bases; unmatched bases: 6. The CDR3 totals 15 residues. Germline CDR1 is SGHVS and CDR2 is FNYEAQ. DNA for the CDR3: TGTGCCAGCAGCCTTCGGACAGGGGGAGACAATGAGCAGTTCTTC. It is translated as CASSLRTGGDNEQFF.

This clonotype has a count of ten or more. The CDR3 reads CASSLGTTYEQYV. For the CDR3, the DNA is TGTGCCAGCAGCCTCGGGACGACCTACGAGCAGTACGTC. The chain recombines TRBV7-2 with TRBJ2-7; D tentatively reads TRBD1 or TRBD2 (5 bases each). Germline values: CDR1 SGHTA, CDR2 FQGNSA. This CDR3 is 13 amino acids long. V lost 5 bases to trimming and J lost 2 bases, with 10 bases between them.

Note on this clonotype: Being one base from a much bigger clone, this may be a read error. V and J are TRBV19 and TRBJ2-1; D gene unclear. The CDR3 consists of 15 residues. V was trimmed by 1 base and J by 0 bases, leaving 7 bases between them. Germline V lookup: CDR1 LNHDA, CDR2 SQIVND (reference sequence). The CDR3 sequence is CASSIVESSYNEQFF. The DNA of the CDR3 is TGTGCCAGTAGTATAGTGGAGAGCTCCTACAATGAGCAGTTCTTC.

This clonotype was recorded many times. The chain recombines TRBV7-2 with TRBJ2-3; D perhaps matches TRBD2 (6 bases). This CDR3 is built from 17 residues. Trimming left V 5 bases short and J 2 bases short, with 20 bases between. Looked up from germline, CDR1 is SGHTA and CDR2 is FQGNSA. CDR3 amino acids: CASSPWGVVGSTDTQYF. CDR3 nucleotides: TGTGCCAGCAGCCCTTGGGGGGTAGTAGGGTCCACAGATACGCAGTATTTT.

This clonotype has just a few counts. The rearrangement uses TRBV19 and TRBJ2-7; D is unclear. V was cut by 6 bases and J by 2 bases, with 17 bases left in between. Germline values: CDR1 LNHDA, CDR2 SQIVND (reference sequence). CDR3 size: 15 residues. CDR3 protein: CASSTYYENPYEQYF. For the CDR3, the DNA is TGTGCCAGTAGCACCTACTACGAGAATCCCTACGAGCAGTACTTC.

V is TRBV19 and J is TRBJ1-5; TRBD1 might be the D (5 bases). Per germline, CDR1 LNHDA and CDR2 SQIVND (reference sequence). This CDR3 has 15 residues. The germline V and J ends were trimmed by 5 bases and 6 bases, with 17 bases remaining between them. The CDR3 spells CASSRGSGLSQPQHF. CDR3 sequence (DNA): TGTGCCAGTAGTCGGGGATCAGGGCTGAGTCAGCCCCAGCATTTT.

As concerns this clonotype: An end of the junction does not agree with germline; a read error may underlie this. V gene TRBV5-1 combines with J gene TRBJ1-1, with D tentatively TRBD1 (5 bases). This CDR3 has 12 residues. Germline CDR1 reads SGHRS; CDR2 reads YFSETQ. CDR3 in DNA: TGCGCCGGCAGTCCTGGGGCGGCGGGGGCTTTCTTT. It yields the protein CAGSPGAAGAFF. The full variable domain, with the rest looked up from reference TRBV5-1 and TRBJ1-1, is KAGVTQTPRYLIKTRGQQVTLSCSPISGHRSVSWYQQTPGQGLQFLFEYFSETQRNKGNFPGRFSGRQFSNSRSEMNVSTLELGDSALYLCAGSPGAAGAFFGQGTRLTVV.

This clonotype was detected a few times. The chain employs TRBV5-5 and TRBJ1-2; 7 bases fit TRBD1. The ends lost 2 bases at V and 2 bases at J; junction bases unmatched: 6. The CDR3 consists of 15 residues. Germline V gives CDR1 SGHKS, CDR2 YYEKEE (reference sequence). As DNA, the CDR3 is TGTGCCAGCAGCTTCCGGGAGGGGGCAAACTATGGCTACACCTTC. This gives the protein CASSFREGANYGYTF.

Ten or more counts support this clonotype. J is TRBJ2-7 and V is TRBV7-8; 10 nucleotides align to TRBD2. The germline gives CDR1 SGHVS, CDR2 FQNEAQ. The V and J ends lost 1 base and 1 base, in that order; junction bases with no gene match: 1. The CDR3 contains 15 residues. The CDR3 coding sequence is TGTGCCAGCAGCTTAGAACTAGCGGGGTCCTACGAGCAGTACGTC. It encodes CASSLELAGSYEQYV.